A single sample is the source of the 14 T cell receptor beta chains below, sequenced in a study of T cell changes during pregnancy in multiple sclerosis. Only in-frame clones appear in the TCRdb table, and some are missing; sequencing was by immunoSEQ multiplex PCR. The sample holds about 44,000 clones; 92% are singletons and the top ten take approximately 0.67%. The specimen was CD4+ T cells from peripheral blood mononuclear cells, collected in the first trimester of pregnancy. Source of these receptors: a female donor with multiple sclerosis, enrolled in a pregnancy study.

The table lists this clone with a count of one. The chain couples TRBV28 to TRBJ2-7, with TRBD2 as a possible D gene (5 bases). The germline V gene encodes CDR1 MDHEN and CDR2 SYDVKM. With 6 bases removed from V and 4 bases from J, the gap between germline ends came to 7 bases. This CDR3 contains 11 residues. DNA for the CDR3: TGTGCCAGCAGGAGGGCGTACGAGCAGTACTTC. This gives the protein CASRRAYEQYF.

V and J are TRBV6-1 and TRBJ2-3; D is undetermined. This CDR3 is 13 amino acids long. The germline V gene encodes CDR1 MNHNS and CDR2 SASEGT. V was pared by 5 bases and J by 8 bases, with 14 bases between. The CDR3: CASSNARLTTQYF. Written as DNA, the CDR3 is TGTGCCAGCAGTAACGCTAGACTTACTACGCAGTATTTT.

This chain connects TRBV2 to TRBJ2-2; D gene ambiguous. CDR3 size: 14 residues. V was pared by 5 bases and J by 6 bases, with 13 bases between. Looked up from germline, CDR1 is SNHLY and CDR2 is FYNNEI. CDR3 sequence reads: CASSSQFAAGELFF. The CDR3, as DNA: TGTGCCAGCAGTTCACAATTTGCTGCCGGGGAGCTGTTTTTT.

In its sample, this clone was seen once. The identical CDR3 is also encoded by other nucleotide sequences in the sample. The V gene is TRBV15, the J gene TRBJ2-5; unclear D gene. CDR3 length: 13 amino acids. The V end lost 0 bases, the J end lost 4 bases, and 6 bases lay between the germline ends. CDR1 and CDR2 (germline): LNHNV, YYDKDF (reference sequence). The DNA for the CDR3 is TGTGCCACCAGCAGAGATCCAGGAGAGACCCAGTACTTC. It yields the protein CATSRDPGETQYF.

The DNA of the CDR3 is TGTGCCAGTAGGGACTTCGGTCGTGGTTTTGAGCAGCCCCAGCATTTT. Protein sequence: CASRDFGRGFEQPQHF. The V gene is TRBV19, the J gene TRBJ1-5; D ambiguous. CDR1 is LNHDA, CDR2 SQIVND, per germline (reference sequence). The CDR3 spans 16 residues. V dropped 6 bases and J dropped 7 bases, with 22 bases sitting between them.

This chain joins TRBV2 and TRBJ1-4; D gene uncertain. CDR3 length: 14 residues. V lost 7 bases to trimming and J lost 8 bases, with 17 bases between them. From germline, CDR1 is SNHLY and CDR2 FYNNEI. The CDR3 region has the DNA TGTGCCAGCAACTCCCTCCCCGTGGTGGAAAAACTGTTTTTT. As protein: CASNSLPVVEKLFF.

In this sample, this clone turned up many times. CDR3 nucleotides: TGTGCCAGCAGTCGACAGGGAACTAATGAAAAACTGTTTTTT. This gives the protein CASSRQGTNEKLFF. The chain carries TRBV14 and TRBJ1-4; 7 nucleotides match TRBD1. The CDR3 length is 14 residues. Germline loops: CDR1 SGHDN, CDR2 FVKESK. V trimming: 6 bases; J trimming: 1 base; junction bases outside the gene matches: 2.

This chain connects TRBV4-1 to TRBJ2-7; 10 nucleotides align to TRBD1. The CDR3 is made up of 19 amino acids. Germline CDR1 reads MGHRA; CDR2 reads YSYEKL. V was pared by 0 bases and J by 4 bases, with 15 bases of the junction left unmatched. CDR3 residues: CASSQDNGTGEPFWYEQYF. The CDR3 DNA is TGCGCCAGCAGCCAAGACAACGGGACAGGGGAACCCTTTTGGTACGAGCAGTACTTC.

V and J are TRBV29-1 and TRBJ2-2; TRBD2 is a possible D gene (6 bases). Germline CDR1 reads SQVTM; CDR2 reads ANQGSEA. With 5 bases removed from V and 8 bases from J, the gap between germline ends came to 12 bases. CDR3 length equals 12 residues. The CDR3 nucleotides read TGCAGCGTTTCGGAGGGCTTGGGGGAGCTGTTTTTT. Its protein is CSVSEGLGELFF.

The chain has TRBV9 and TRBJ2-5; D may be TRBD1 (5 bases). Germline lookup yields CDR1 SGDLS and CDR2 YYNGEE. There are 15 residues in the CDR3. V gave up 6 bases and J gave up 2 bases, with 17 bases separating them. Here the CDR3 DNA reads TGTGCCAGCACCCCCTCGGACAATCCACAAGAGACCCAGTACTTC. Amino acids: CASTPSDNPQETQYF.

The V gene is TRBV7-2, the J gene TRBJ1-2, with 7 bases aligning to TRBD1. The CDR3 is 15 residues long. From germline, CDR1 is SGHTA and CDR2 FQGNSA. J was trimmed by 0 bases and V by 4 bases; bases with no gene match: 5. As DNA, the CDR3 is TGTGCCAGCAGCTCCCGACAGGGCACTAACTATGGCTACACCTTC. It codes for CASSSRQGTNYGYTF. The whole variable domain, remainder taken from reference TRBV7-2 and TRBJ1-2, is GAGVSQSPSNKVTEKGKDVELRCDPISGHTALYWYRQSLGQGLEFLIYFQGNSAPDKSGLPSDRFSAERTGGSVSTLTIQRTQQEDSAVYLCASSSRQGTNYGYTFGSGTRLTVV.

This sequence joins TRBV19 and TRBJ2-3; TRBD2 agrees at 7 bases. The V gene end was trimmed by 3 bases and the J gene end by 0 bases; junction bases not matched to a gene: 3. Germline values: CDR1 LNHDA, CDR2 SQIVND (reference sequence). The CDR3 extends over 15 amino acids. CDR3 amino acids: CASSMSGTSTDTQYF. CDR3 coding DNA: TGTGCCAGTAGTATGAGCGGGACTAGCACAGATACGCAGTATTTT.

V is TRBV6-5 and J is TRBJ1-5, with D hard to call. This CDR3 comprises 15 residues. The V gene lost 7 bases and the J gene lost 0 bases, with 13 bases spanning the gap. Per the germline V gene, CDR1 is MNHEY and CDR2 is SVGAGI. CDR3 sequence: CASKRREYSNQPQHF. The DNA of the CDR3 is TGTGCCAGCAAAAGGCGGGAGTATAGCAATCAGCCCCAGCATTTT.

V and J are TRBV7-9 and TRBJ1-1, with D possibly TRBD1 on 5 matching bases. The CDR3 is made up of 15 amino acids. Germline V gene data show CDR1 as SEHNR and CDR2 as FQNEAQ (reference sequence). Trimming took off 2 bases at V and 2 bases at J, with 12 bases between the two ends. CDR3 sequence: CASSLLGGLNTEAFF. CDR3 DNA sequence: TGTGCCAGCAGCTTATTGGGGGGACTAAACACTGAAGCTTTCTTT.